Shown below are 19 T cell receptor beta chains from a single sample sequenced in a study of blood T cell repertoires in COVID-19. Using immunoSEQ multiplex PCR, the repertoire was profiled, and TCRdb retains in-frame clones only, with some absent. The profile shows 6,000 to 9,500 clones, around four fifths of them singletons. Source material: peripheral blood. The receptors stem from a human donor in a cohort sampled during active COVID-19.

This chain uses TRBV5-4 with TRBJ2-1; 9 positions agree with TRBD1. The CDR3 length is 16 residues. Germline loops: CDR1 SGHNT, CDR2 YYREEE (reference sequence). Losses at the gene ends were 0 bases for V and 7 bases for J; bases not matched to a gene: 8. The CDR3 DNA reads as TGTGCCAGCAGCTTGGGCCGGGACAGGGTGGGGAATGAGCAGTTCTTC. This sequence encodes CASSLGRDRVGNEQFF.

This rearrangement joins TRBV21-1 to TRBJ2-2; TRBD1, the table's D call, lacks a check against the DNA. TRBV21-1 is described as a pseudogene. There are 14 residues in the CDR3. The CDR3 reads CASSQPGGTGELFF. CDR3 nucleotides: TGTGCCAGCAGTCAGCCAGGGGGCACCGGGGAGCTGTTTTTT.

This clone is classed as medium-sized (0.01 to 0.1%). The CDR3 nucleotides read TGCGCCAGCAGCCAAGATAGTAGCGGGAGGGTGTACGAGCAGTACTTC. As protein: CASSQDSSGRVYEQYF. V and J are TRBV4-3 and TRBJ2-7; TRBD2 matches at 11 bases. This CDR3 spans 16 amino acids. Germline V gene lookup returns CDR1 LGHNA and CDR2 YSLEER. V gave up 0 bases and J gave up 4 bases; unmatched junction bases: 5.

The chain recombines TRBV5-4 with TRBJ1-2, with 8 bases matching TRBD1. CDR1 is SGHNT, CDR2 YYREEE, per germline (reference sequence). The V gene end was trimmed by 4 bases and the J gene end by 7 bases; junction bases not matched to a gene: 6. The CDR3 runs 13 residues. CDR3 protein: CASSNQGAAGYTF. The CDR3 coding sequence is TGTGCCAGCAGCAATCAGGGGGCGGCTGGCTACACCTTC.

This clone was counted only a few times. The V and J genes are TRBV21-1 and TRBJ2-2; the table calls TRBD2, which could not be checked here. TRBV21-1 is assigned pseudogene status. The CDR3 extends over 17 amino acids. This chain's CDR3 is CASSKESTPSNTGELFF. The CDR3 DNA reads TGTGCCAGCAGCAAAGAATCTACCCCTTCGAACACCGGGGAGCTGTTTTTT.

The CDR3 here is CASSEAGEGNEQFF. The CDR3 nucleotides read TGTGCCAGCAGTGAAGCGGGAGAAGGAAATGAGCAGTTCTTC. The V call is TRBV6-4, the J call TRBJ2-1; 8 nucleotides match TRBD2. CDR1 is MRHNA and CDR2 is SNTAGT in the germline V gene. Unmatched junction bases numbered 5, after V lost 3 bases and J lost 7 bases. This CDR3 has 14 amino acids.

The rearrangement joins TRBV19 to TRBJ2-3, with TRBD2 identical over 16 bases. The germline V gene encodes CDR1 LNHDA and CDR2 SQIVND (reference sequence). V lost 4 bases, J lost 10 bases, and 11 bases stayed unmatched. The CDR3 loop spans 17 amino acids. The CDR3: CASSTGTSGRAKRAQYF. DNA for the CDR3: TGTGCCAGTAGTACGGGGACTAGCGGGAGGGCTAAAAGGGCGCAGTATTTT.

The rearrangement uses TRBV5-4 and TRBJ2-7; 11 bases line up with TRBD2. Germline values: CDR1 SGHNT, CDR2 YYREEE (reference sequence). V lost 4 bases to trimming and J lost 4 bases; unmatched junction nucleotides: 13. CDR3 length equals 17 residues. CDR3 nucleotides: TGTGCCAGCAGCGCAAGCCCACTAGCGGGAGTGGGTTACGAGCAGTACTTC. Protein sequence: CASSASPLAGVGYEQYF.

The rearrangement uses TRBV9 and TRBJ2-3, with unresolved D. Between the trimmed V and J ends, which lost 3 bases and 0 bases, there was a span of 14 bases. The germline gives CDR1 SGDLS, CDR2 YYNGEE. The CDR3 is made up of 16 amino acids. The CDR3 sequence is CASSGDSPRSTDTQYF. CDR3 sequence (DNA): TGTGCCAGCAGCGGCGATTCCCCCCGAAGCACAGATACGCAGTATTTT.

The rearrangement joins TRBV24-1 to TRBJ2-5; TRBD2 is a possible D gene (5 bases). The V gene lost 0 bases and the J gene lost 0 bases, with 7 bases spanning the gap. CDR3 length: 15 residues. CDR1 KGHDR and CDR2 SFDVKD come from the germline V gene. DNA of the CDR3: TGTGCCACCAGTGATTTGTCGCGGGACCAAGAGACCCAGTACTTC. Protein sequence: CATSDLSRDQETQYF.

This sequence joins TRBV29-1 and TRBJ2-5; 9 nucleotides agree with TRBD2. The CDR3 loop spans 13 amino acids. From germline, CDR1 is SQVTM and CDR2 ANQGSEA. V trimming: 7 bases; J trimming: 7 bases; junction bases outside the gene matches: 10. The chain's CDR3 is CSAGGLAGTTQYF. The CDR3 DNA is TGCAGCGCTGGAGGGCTAGCGGGAACGACCCAGTACTTC.

The chain is built from TRBV12-5 and TRBJ2-1, with D uncertain. The germline V and J ends were trimmed by 4 bases and 3 bases, with 4 bases remaining between them. Germline CDR1 LGHNT, CDR2 FRNRAP. The CDR3 is 12 residues long. The CDR3 DNA sequence: TGTGCTAGTGGTTCCCGCTACAATGAGCAGTTCTTC. Protein sequence: CASGSRYNEQFF.

This clone was seen only a few times. J is TRBJ1-3 and V is TRBV4-1; maybe TRBD1 (5 bases). From germline, CDR1 is MGHRA and CDR2 YSYEKL. The CDR3 covers 15 residues. V was cut by 1 base and J by 4 bases, with 11 bases left in between. CDR3 sequence (DNA): TGCGCCAGCAGCCAAGCCAGGGATTGGGGAAACACCATATATTTT. Amino acid sequence: CASSQARDWGNTIYF.

The chain links TRBV5-1 to TRBJ2-1; 15 nucleotides align to TRBD2. Trimming cost V 4 bases and J 8 bases; bases outside gene matches: 7. Germline assignment: CDR1 SGHRS and CDR2 YFSETQ. This CDR3 region has 16 residues. The CDR3 region is CASSPAGLAGGYEQFF. The CDR3 region has the DNA TGCGCCAGCAGCCCCGCGGGACTAGCGGGAGGCTATGAGCAGTTCTTC.

This clone was seen only a few times. V usage is TRBV6-5 and J usage is TRBJ2-3; D is possibly TRBD2 (7 bases). Germline CDR1 reads MNHEY; CDR2 reads SVGAGI. CDR3 length: 15 residues. Trimming stripped 0 bases from V and 1 base from J, with 8 bases between. CDR3 bases: TGTGCCAGCAGTTACTCGGGGGGGCGCACAGATACGCAGTATTTT. Protein sequence: CASSYSGGRTDTQYF.

This clone was recorded only once. This sequence joins TRBV28 and TRBJ2-3; TRBD2 aligns across 7 bases. V was clipped by 2 bases and J by 2 bases; unmatched bases: 10. The CDR3 runs 17 residues. Germline V CDR1 and CDR2: MDHEN, SYDVKM. CDR3 nucleotides: TGTGCCAGCAGTTTAGGGACCGGCGGGAGATACACAGATACGCAGTATTTT. This gives the protein CASSLGTGGRYTDTQYF.

The genes are TRBV5-4 and TRBJ2-7, with D maybe TRBD1 (5 bases). Germline CDR1 and CDR2: SGHNT and YYREEE (reference sequence). V lost 7 bases and J 4 bases, leaving 15 bases between the germline ends. The CDR3 is 13 residues long. The CDR3 region is CASSPTDGYEQYF. Here the CDR3 DNA reads TGTGCCAGCTCCCCGACAGACGGGTACGAGCAGTACTTC. The whole variable domain, filled in from reference TRBV5-4 and TRBJ2-7, reads ETGVTQSPTHLIKTRGQQVTLRCSSQSGHNTVSWYQQALGQGPQFIFQYYREEENGRGNFPPRFSGLQFPNYSSELNVNALELDDSALYLCASSPTDGYEQYFGPGTRLTVT.

The chain uses TRBV11-2 and TRBJ2-7, with D unclear. The CDR3 has 13 residues. Trimming stripped 3 bases from V and 2 bases from J, with 8 bases between. Germline V gene lookup returns CDR1 SGHAT and CDR2 FQNNGV. This CDR3 is CASSFSPAYEQYF. For the CDR3, the DNA is TGTGCCAGCAGCTTTTCCCCAGCCTACGAGCAGTACTTC.

The genes are TRBV5-6 and TRBJ1-2, with a possible D match to TRBD1 (5 bases). The length of the CDR3 is 16 residues. CDR1 is SGHDT, CDR2 YYEEEE, per germline. Deletions cut 0 bases from V and 7 bases from J, with 19 bases between. CDR3 sequence: CASSLAAREGRTGYTF. Here the CDR3 DNA reads TGTGCCAGCAGCTTGGCTGCCCGGGAGGGACGTACTGGCTACACCTTC.